This section outlines one T cell receptor beta chain sequence together with its context. Its antigen is not identified. These data originate in a study of STAT5B mutations in CD4+ large granular lymphocyte leukemia. Turning to the study itself: Among healthy donors, a particular HLA allele went with more CDR3 'QG' motifs.

Sequencing was at survey level. Clones were sequenced by immunoSEQ multiplex PCR, and TCRdb holds only the in-frame ones, with some missing. The sample gives about 25,000 clones, 81% of which show up once; around 0.33% is in the top ten. Germline lookup yields CDR1 LNHDA and CDR2 SQIVND (reference sequence). The CDR3 is 15 residues long. Trimming shortened V by 3 bases and J by 8 bases, and 19 bases separated the two germline ends. Findings and caveats of the study: Top patient clones used TRBV06 genes more often: 8/27 versus 2/35 in controls. The CD4+ versus CD8+ T-LGLL clonality difference may reflect limited sample size.

The rearrangement uses TRBV19 and TRBJ1-2, with D perhaps TRBD1 (5 bases). The sequencing sample was made of CD4+ T cells from blood buffy coats. The clonotype was recovered from a human donor in good health. For the CDR3, the DNA is TGTGCCAGTAGTATCATGGCAGGGCCGTCCCGGGGCTACACCTTC. Translation: CASSIMAGPSRGYTF.